A single sample gave rise to the 23 T cell receptor beta chains below, sequenced in a study of Ad26.COV2.S vaccination and SARS-CoV-2 variants. Specified treatment: around 19 received Ad26.COV2.S at low or high dose, single or two shots; roughly five received placebo; per-sample allocation not given. The samples were gathered on day 63 after the first injection of vaccine or placebo. Using immunoSEQ multiplex PCR, the repertoire was profiled, and TCRdb retains in-frame clones only, with some absent. The table shows 200,000 to 300,000 clones, with around 88% occurring only once. Sequenced here: peripheral blood, sampled in a trial of Ad26.COV2.S vaccine versus placebo. These TCRs come from a person between 18 and 65 years old who received the Ad26.COV2.S COVID-19 vaccine or a placebo.

J is TRBJ1-2 and V is TRBV3-1 (or the pseudogene TRBV3-2); 12 nucleotides match TRBD1. V was pared by 5 bases and J by 4 bases, with 17 bases of the junction left unmatched. The germline gives CDR1 LGHDT, CDR2 YNNKEL (reference sequence). This CDR3 contains 19 residues. CDR3 DNA: TGTGCCAGCAGCACCTCCGGGACAGGGGGCTTGTTCGGGCTCTATGGCTACACCTTC. Amino acids: CASSTSGTGGLFGLYGYTF.

J is TRBJ2-3 and V is TRBV24-1; D could derive from TRBD1 or TRBD2 (5 bases each). The CDR3 extends over 13 amino acids. With 6 bases removed from V and 0 bases from J, the gap between germline ends came to 6 bases. Germline loops: CDR1 KGHDR, CDR2 SFDVKD. Written as DNA, the CDR3 is TGTGCCACCAGTAGGGACAGCACAGATACGCAGTATTTT. Protein sequence: CATSRDSTDTQYF.

The V and J genes are TRBV27 and TRBJ1-1; D unresolved. V was clipped by 6 bases and J by 3 bases, with 17 bases between them. The CDR3 extends over 15 amino acids. Germline-derived CDR1 and CDR2 are MNHEY and SMNVEV (reference sequence). Here the CDR3 DNA reads TGTGCCAGCAGCGCCCGGACGGGTGCTTACACTGAAGCTTTCTTT. It specifies CASSARTGAYTEAFF.

This chain links TRBV7-2 with TRBJ2-7; D might be TRBD2 (7 bases). In germline, CDR1 is SGHTA, CDR2 FQGNSA. V dropped 5 bases and J dropped 0 bases, with 11 bases sitting between them. This CDR3 has 14 amino acids. This CDR3 reads CASSPGGPSYEQYV. The CDR3 region has the DNA TGTGCCAGCAGCCCGGGGGGCCCCTCCTACGAGCAGTACGTC.

The rearrangement joins TRBV9 to TRBJ2-1; D may be TRBD2 (5 bases). Trimming pared 2 bases from V and 4 bases from J, leaving 10 bases between. Germline lookup yields CDR1 SGDLS and CDR2 YYNGEE. The CDR3 length is 14 residues. The CDR3 protein is CASSVEDWYNEQFF. In DNA, the CDR3 is TGTGCCAGCAGCGTCGAGGACTGGTACAATGAGCAGTTCTTC.

V and J are TRBV5-4 and TRBJ1-6, with 7 bases that match TRBD1. Trimming removed 0 bases from V and 10 bases from J; junction bases left unmatched: 10. The CDR3 is 16 residues long. The germline CDR1 and CDR2 sequences are SGHNT and YYREEE (reference sequence). The CDR3, as DNA: TGTGCCAGCAGCTTGGAGGGGGCGATGTCAAGCTCACCCCTCCACTTT. Its protein product is CASSLEGAMSSSPLHF.

The CDR3 coding sequence is TGTGCCAGCAGCCTACCCTCTAGCGGTGAGCAGTTCTTC. Translation: CASSLPSSGEQFF. The chain is built from TRBV6-2 or TRBV6-3 and TRBJ2-1; 7 bases fit TRBD2. The CDR3 spans 13 residues. V lost 6 bases, J lost 9 bases, and 8 bases stayed unmatched. Germline values: CDR1 MNHEY, CDR2 SVGEGT.

This clone was recorded at least ten times. CDR3 amino acids: CASRQTGYSSPLHF. The CDR3 bases are TGTGCCAGCAGACAGACAGGGTACAGTTCACCCCTCCACTTT. The rearrangement joins TRBV6-5 to TRBJ1-6; TRBD1 matches at 7 bases. V lost 6 bases to trimming and J lost 9 bases; unmatched junction nucleotides: 8. The CDR3 loop spans 14 amino acids. Germline V gene sequence: CDR1 MNHEY, CDR2 SVGAGI.

The chain couples TRBV14 to TRBJ2-6; D not certain. Germline V gives CDR1 SGHDN, CDR2 FVKESK. Trimming removed 2 bases from V and 2 bases from J, with 10 bases in between. The CDR3 spans 16 residues. The DNA for the CDR3 is TGTGCCAGCAGCCAAATGAAGGCCCCTGGGGCCAACGTCCTGACTTTC. Protein product: CASSQMKAPGANVLTF.

The rearrangement joins TRBV3-1 (or the pseudogene TRBV3-2) to TRBJ1-6, with 11 bases fitting TRBD1. The CDR3 contains 15 residues. J was trimmed by 9 bases and V by 4 bases; bases with no gene match: 5. Germline CDR1 LGHDT, CDR2 YNNKEL (reference sequence). The CDR3 DNA sequence: TGTGCCAGCAGCCCGGGACAGGGGGTTTTTTCACCCCTCCACTTT. Amino acids: CASSPGQGVFSPLHF.

In this sample, this clone turned up a few times. This sequence joins TRBV25-1 and TRBJ1-6; D ambiguous. Germline CDR1 and CDR2: MGHDK and SYGVNS. Trimming stripped 5 bases from V and 10 bases from J, with 18 bases between. CDR3 length equals 15 residues. The CDR3 bases are TGTGCCAGCAGTTGGAGAGGAGCCGGAGGCTCACCCCTCCACTTT. It codes for CASSWRGAGGSPLHF.

This rearrangement joins TRBV6-5 to TRBJ2-1, with 8 bases fitting TRBD1. The germline gives CDR1 MNHEY, CDR2 SVGAGI. The CDR3 runs to 14 residues. V was pared by 5 bases and J by 8 bases, with 8 bases of the junction left unmatched. CDR3: CASSPYRGDDEQFF. The CDR3 DNA reads as TGTGCCAGCAGTCCCTACAGGGGGGACGATGAGCAGTTCTTC.

The chain joins TRBV19 to TRBJ2-2; TRBD1 aligns across 7 bases. The length of the CDR3 is 14 residues. V lost 11 bases to trimming and J lost 3 bases; unmatched junction nucleotides: 9. Looked up from germline, CDR1 is LNHDA and CDR2 is SQIVND (reference sequence). CDR3 nucleotide sequence: TGTGCCGGAAGGGACAGTCCGGACACCGGGGAGCTGTTTTTT. Translation: CAGRDSPDTGELFF.

This chain connects TRBV6-5 to TRBJ2-5; 7 bases agree with TRBD1. The length of the CDR3 is 16 residues. Germline V lookup: CDR1 MNHEY, CDR2 SVGAGI. The V gene end was trimmed by 3 bases and the J gene end by 1 base; junction bases not matched to a gene: 8. CDR3 DNA sequence: TGTGCCAGCAGTTATTTACAGGGGTTGGCCCAAGAGACCCAGTACTTC. Amino acid sequence: CASSYLQGLAQETQYF.

The J gene is TRBJ1-2, the V gene TRBV15; perhaps TRBD1 as D (6 bases). Between the trimmed V and J ends, which lost 0 bases and 6 bases, there was a span of 17 bases. Germline V lookup: CDR1 LNHNV, CDR2 YYDKDF (reference sequence). The length of the CDR3 is 16 residues. CDR3: CATSRDDQGLYNGYTF. CDR3 nucleotide sequence: TGTGCCACCAGCAGAGATGACCAGGGGTTATACAATGGCTACACCTTC.

CDR3 residues: CASSLVPSEQFF. The CDR3 region has the DNA TGTGCCAGCAGCTTAGTTCCTAGTGAGCAGTTCTTC. V gene TRBV13 combines with J gene TRBJ2-1; D is unclear. CDR1 is PRHDT, CDR2 FYEKMQ, per germline (reference sequence). The CDR3 is made up of 12 amino acids. Between the trimmed V and J ends, which lost 1 base and 9 bases, there was a span of 7 bases.

This clone was seen only a few times. The same CDR3 is also encoded by other DNA sequences in this sample. J is TRBJ1-5 and V is TRBV18, with 7 bases identical to TRBD1. V lost 5 bases to trimming and J lost 7 bases; unmatched junction nucleotides: 2. This CDR3 has 12 amino acids. The germline CDR1 and CDR2 sequences are KGHSH and LQKENI. The DNA of the CDR3 is TGTGCCAGCTCAACAGGGGACCAGCCCCAGCATTTT. Translation gives CASSTGDQPQHF.

V is TRBV6-1 and J is TRBJ1-1, with TRBD1 matching over 7 bases. There are 16 residues in the CDR3. Germline CDR1 MNHNS, CDR2 SASEGT. The trim removed 2 bases at V and 0 bases at J, leaving 6 bases unmatched. The CDR3 loop reads CASSEFGGGLNTEAFF. The CDR3 DNA sequence: TGTGCCAGCAGTGAATTTGGAGGGGGCCTGAACACTGAAGCTTTCTTT.

The chain carries TRBV3-1 (or the pseudogene TRBV3-2) and TRBJ1-1; 10 bases agree with TRBD1. V was pared by 4 bases and J by 9 bases, with 8 bases of the junction left unmatched. The V gene's germline CDR1 is LGHDT and CDR2 YNNKEL (reference sequence). The CDR3 spans 14 residues. DNA for the CDR3: TGTGCCAGCAGCCGACAGGGGGCCCCAGGGAAAGCTTTCTTT. Translated: CASSRQGAPGKAFF.

V usage is TRBV4-2 and J usage is TRBJ2-2; D tentatively fits TRBD1 or TRBD2 (6 bases each). The germline V gene has CDR1 LGHNA and CDR2 YNFKEQ. Trimming cost V 6 bases and J 4 bases, with 24 bases left between them. The CDR3 runs to 18 residues. CDR3 sequence (DNA): TGTGCCAGCAGGGTCGACTTGATAGGAGGGGGAGTCACCGGGGAGCTGTTTTTT. Translating it yields CASRVDLIGGGVTGELFF.

The chain combines TRBV19 with TRBJ1-2; no definite D call. Trimming removed 5 bases from V and 4 bases from J, with 14 bases in between. CDR3 length: 14 residues. Germline V gene data show CDR1 as LNHDA and CDR2 as SQIVND (reference sequence). The CDR3 sequence is CASSQASEGYGYTF. CDR3 DNA: TGTGCCAGTAGTCAGGCCTCGGAGGGCTATGGCTACACCTTC.

This chain connects TRBV7-7 to TRBJ2-5; 10 nucleotides align to TRBD2. This CDR3 spans 18 amino acids. The V gene end was trimmed by 2 bases and the J gene end by 3 bases; junction bases not matched to a gene: 12. The germline CDR1 and CDR2 sequences are SSHAT and FNYEAQ (reference sequence). For the CDR3, the DNA is TGTGCCAGCAGCTTATTTGGGAGCGGGAGGGCCGGAAAAGAGACCCAGTACTTC. This sequence encodes CASSLFGSGRAGKETQYF. The variable domain in full, with the rest retrieved from reference TRBV7-7 and TRBJ2-5, is GAGVSQSPRYKVTKRGQDVTLRCDPISSHATLYWYQQALGQGPEFLTYFNYEAQPDKSGLPSDRFSAERPEGSISTLTIQRTEQRDSAMYRCASSLFGSGRAGKETQYFGPGTRLLVL.

As for this clone: Other DNA sequences from this sample encode an identical CDR3 as well. This CDR3 is CASSLVAGGTGELFF. The DNA of the CDR3 is TGTGCCAGCAGCTTAGTAGCGGGCGGCACCGGGGAGCTGTTTTTT. The chain has TRBV7-2 and TRBJ2-2; 7 bases line up with TRBD2. The germline V gene has CDR1 SGHTA and CDR2 FQGNSA. After removal of 1 base from V and 4 bases from J, the junction contained 3 bases not matched to a gene. The CDR3 is made up of 15 amino acids.